This T cell receptor beta chain was profiled in a study of T cells after yellow fever vaccination. Overall study findings and caveats: The study found a weaker secondary response that peaked faster, day 5 versus 15. Post-booster samples contained most primary-vaccination clones (about 95% CD4, around 89% CD8).

The junction had 23 bases not matched to a gene; V was cut back by 3 bases and J by 9 bases. Germline lookup yields CDR1 LNHNV and CDR2 YYDKDF (reference sequence). The CDR3 covers 20 residues. Note on this clonotype: Its antigen is still unknown.

UMIs were added to TCR cDNA along with a universal primer site when it was made by 5'RACE template switching. TCRdb reprocessed the 5' RACE reads via MiXCR and lists one record per CDR3 protein. The table shows over 200,000 distinct CDR3 sequences, with over 6.5% occurring only once. This receptor was obtained from a man aged 25 to 40 who received the YFV17D yellow fever vaccine. The chain employs TRBV15 and TRBJ1-5; 10 bases are shared with TRBD1. Source: CD4+ T cells sorted from PBMCs, taken on the day of the yellow fever booster vaccination. The CDR3 region has the DNA TGTGCCACCAGCAGCCCATCCGGGACAGGGGCCCCTCAGCGAGCTCGGCCCCAGCATTTT. Residues: CATSSPSGTGAPQRARPQHF.